Presented here are 18 T cell receptor beta chains from one specimen sequenced in a study of cytomegalovirus exposure and HLA in healthy donors. 13 Jbeta primers and 60 Vbeta primers were used for the PCR. Sequencing was performed with immunoSEQ multiplex PCR; in TCRdb, only in-frame clones are kept and a portion is missing. The table has approximately 160,000 clones, 75% to 85% seen once. Sequencing was done on a sample of PBMCs. All receptors come from a girl aged 2 to 10 in good health and CMV-seropositive.

This clone was observed a few times. The rearrangement uses TRBV5-1 and TRBJ1-1; maybe TRBD1 (5 bases). The CDR3 runs to 15 residues. Germline V gene lookup returns CDR1 SGHRS and CDR2 YFSETQ. Trimming removed 0 bases from V and 5 bases from J, with 14 bases in between. Written as DNA, the CDR3 is TGCGCCAGCAGCTTGGTTGGAGGGGCGCAGACTGAAGCTTTCTTT. This codes for CASSLVGGAQTEAFF.

CDR3 loop: CAWSGLEGNTIYF. CDR3 DNA sequence: TGTGCCTGGAGTGGGTTGGAGGGAAACACCATATATTTT. This chain joins TRBV30 and TRBJ1-3; D unresolved. Trimming took off 1 base at V and 4 bases at J, with 8 bases between the two ends. The CDR3 has 13 amino acids. CDR1 is GTSNPN, CDR2 SVGIG, per germline (reference sequence).

This chain connects TRBV21-1 to TRBJ1-4. TRBV21-1 has pseudogene status. CDR3 length: 17 amino acids. This CDR3 reads CASSKAGGGHCNEKLFF. In DNA form, the CDR3 reads TGTGCCAGCAGCAAAGCGGGGGGAGGGCATTGTAATGAAAAACTGTTTTTT.

In DNA form, the CDR3 reads TGTGCCAGCAGTTTCAGCGGGTTATTCTCCTACGAGCAGTACTTC. This sequence encodes CASSFSGLFSYEQYF. V is TRBV28 and J is TRBJ2-7; D perhaps matches TRBD2 (6 bases). Trimming removed 3 bases at V and 0 bases at J, with 12 bases between. CDR3 length: 15 amino acids. Looked up from germline, CDR1 is MDHEN and CDR2 is SYDVKM.

V usage is TRBV4-1 and J usage is TRBJ2-2, with a possible D match to TRBD1 (5 bases). CDR3 size: 14 residues. The V gene's germline CDR1 is MGHRA and CDR2 YSYEKL. V lost 7 bases and J 0 bases, leaving 9 bases between the germline ends. Here the CDR3 reads CASNKGTNTGELFF. The CDR3 DNA sequence: TGCGCCAGCAATAAGGGGACGAACACCGGGGAGCTGTTTTTT.

This chain links TRBV7-9 with TRBJ2-1, with 12 positions matching TRBD2. V lost 5 bases to trimming and J lost 2 bases; unmatched junction nucleotides: 10. The germline V gene encodes CDR1 SEHNR and CDR2 FQNEAQ (reference sequence). This CDR3 is built from 18 residues. The CDR3 nucleotides read TGTGCCAGCAGCCGTACTAGCGGGAGGTTACGCCCCTACAATGAGCAGTTCTTC. Translated: CASSRTSGRLRPYNEQFF.

The chain recombines TRBV2 with TRBJ2-4; D not resolved. The CDR3 loop spans 12 amino acids. The germline CDR1 and CDR2 sequences are SNHLY and FYNNEI. Trimming took off 6 bases at V and 7 bases at J, with 10 bases between the two ends. The CDR3 nucleotides read TGTGCCAGCAGCGAGGCTGTGAACATTCAGTACTTC. Protein sequence: CASSEAVNIQYF.

This clone was recorded a few times. The V gene is TRBV23-1, the J gene TRBJ2-7; 7 nucleotides match TRBD2. TRBV23-1 is annotated as an ORF whose role is uncertain. V was pared by 11 bases and J by 2 bases, with 21 bases of the junction left unmatched. The CDR3 extends over 17 amino acids. The CDR3 region is CALQTSAAPKQTYEQYF. The CDR3 coding sequence is TGCGCCTTACAAACTAGCGCTGCACCCAAGCAGACCTACGAGCAGTACTTC.

The chain carries TRBV29-1 and TRBJ2-3; D is unclear. The CDR3 covers 13 residues. The germline V gene encodes CDR1 SQVTM and CDR2 ANQGSEA. V lost 2 bases and J lost 6, with 12 bases in between. CDR3 residues: CSVEKVSVDTQYF. CDR3 nucleotide sequence: TGCAGCGTTGAAAAGGTGAGCGTGGATACGCAGTATTTT.

The rearrangement joins TRBV28 to TRBJ2-3, with TRBD2 as a possible D gene (6 bases). The V end lost 2 bases, the J end lost 7 bases, and 7 bases lay between the germline ends. The CDR3 is 12 amino acids. Per the germline V gene, CDR1 is MDHEN and CDR2 is SYDVKM. The CDR3 reads CASSLGGNTQYF. The DNA for the CDR3 is TGTGCCAGCAGTTTAGGCGGGAATACGCAGTATTTT.

J is TRBJ1-1 and V is TRBV7-6, with a weak D call TRBD1 (6 bases). Between the trimmed V and J ends, which lost 1 base and 5 bases, there was a span of 14 bases. The CDR3 length is 15 residues. Germline lookup yields CDR1 SGHVS and CDR2 FNYEAQ. The CDR3 sequence is CASSLDSQGWTEAFF. The CDR3 nucleotides read TGTGCCAGCAGCTTAGACAGCCAGGGGTGGACTGAAGCTTTCTTT. The variable domain in full, with the rest retrieved from reference TRBV7-6 and TRBJ1-1, is GAGVSQSPRYKVTKRGQDVALRCDPISGHVSLYWYRQALGQGPEFLTYFNYEAQQDKSGLPNDRFSAERPEGSISTLTIQRTEQRDSAMYRCASSLDSQGWTEAFFGQGTRLTVV.

The CDR3 is CASSPDRGGNQPQHF. The CDR3 DNA reads TGTGCCAGCAGTCCAGACAGGGGGGGGAATCAGCCCCAGCATTTT. This rearrangement joins TRBV2 to TRBJ1-5; 9 nucleotides line up with TRBD1. The CDR3 extends over 15 amino acids. Germline CDR1 and CDR2: SNHLY and FYNNEI. V lost 5 bases and J lost 4; bases outside the gene matches: 6.

The V call is TRBV9, the J call TRBJ1-2; 7 bases fit TRBD1. The CDR3 sequence is 13 residues long. The germline gives CDR1 SGDLS, CDR2 YYNGEE. Unmatched junction bases numbered 7, after V lost 4 bases and J lost 7 bases. The CDR3 here is CASSLTGEVGYTF. CDR3 coding DNA: TGTGCCAGCAGCCTAACAGGGGAGGTTGGCTACACCTTC.

The J gene is TRBJ2-4, the V gene TRBV28; 7 nucleotides align to TRBD2. The CDR3 runs to 13 residues. Germline-derived CDR1 and CDR2 are MDHEN and SYDVKM. The V segment lost 5 bases and the J segment 7 bases; nucleotides outside the gene matches: 5. The CDR3 DNA follows: TGTGCCAGCAGTCTACCTAGCGGTAACATTCAGTACTTC. Translating gives CASSLPSGNIQYF. Filled out from reference TRBV28 and TRBJ2-4, the complete variable domain reads DVKVTQSSRYLVKRTGEKVFLECVQDMDHENMFWYRQDPGLGLRLIYFSYDVKMKEKGDIPEGYSVSREKKERFSLILESASTNQTSMYLCASSLPSGNIQYFGAGTRLSVL.

This clone came up a few times. This sequence joins TRBV29-1 and TRBJ2-7; perhaps TRBD1 as D (5 bases). The V gene lost 4 bases and the J gene lost 4 bases, with 14 bases spanning the gap. CDR3 length: 13 amino acids. Germline-derived CDR1 and CDR2 are SQVTM and ANQGSEA. The CDR3 DNA sequence: TGCAGCGTTGGCCGATTTACAGGTTACGAGCAGTACTTC. Residues: CSVGRFTGYEQYF.

The chain recombines TRBV28 with TRBJ1-5, with D possibly being TRBD1 (6 bases). Germline CDR1 and CDR2: MDHEN and SYDVKM. CDR3 size: 14 residues. V lost 6 bases, J lost 6 bases, and 15 bases lay in between. The CDR3 sequence: CASSLGQKGQPQHF. DNA for the CDR3: TGTGCCAGCAGCCTGGGACAAAAGGGTCAGCCCCAGCATTTT.

The chain employs TRBV9 and TRBJ2-5, with unresolved D. This CDR3 contains 13 residues. In germline, CDR1 is SGDLS, CDR2 YYNGEE. With 3 bases removed from V and 3 bases from J, the gap between germline ends came to 9 bases. The CDR3 coding sequence is TGTGCCAGCAGCGAGAAAAACAAAGAGACCCAGTACTTC. Its protein is CASSEKNKETQYF. Supplemented by reference TRBV9 and TRBJ2-5, the full variable domain reads DSGVTQTPKHLITATGQRVTLRCSPRSGDLSVYWYQQSLDQGLQFLIQYYNGEERAKGNILERFSAQQFPDLHSELNLSSLELGDSALYFCASSEKNKETQYFGPGTRLLVL.

The rearrangement links TRBV4-1 to TRBJ1-5; D gene uncertain. The CDR3 contains 15 residues. The V end lost 0 bases, the J end lost 2 bases, and 8 bases lay between the germline ends. CDR1 MGHRA and CDR2 YSYEKL come from the germline V gene. CDR3 amino acids: CASSQDWTGNQPQHF. CDR3 coding DNA: TGCGCCAGCAGCCAAGATTGGACTGGCAATCAGCCCCAGCATTTT.